These 30 T cell receptor beta chains originate from one sample sequenced in a study of shared T cell receptors in the human thymus. Here immunoSEQ multiplex PCR was the method, and the copy in TCRdb shows in-frame clones only, minus some. The sample records under 850,000 clones, approximately 87% being singletons. These same records also appear under a second study, on human thymus T cells.

The sample consisted of thymocytes. Receptor source: a boy under two years old with a congenital heart defect.

The rearrangement joins TRBV4-2 to TRBJ2-7; tentatively, D is TRBD2 (6 bases). Germline CDR1 and CDR2: LGHNA and YNFKEQ. The V end was cut by 4 bases, the J end by 3 bases, with 13 bases between. The CDR3 has 14 amino acids. CDR3 in DNA: TGTGCCAGCAGCCCTTGGGGGGAGAGCTACGAGCAGTACTTC. This sequence encodes CASSPWGESYEQYF.

The rearrangement uses TRBV19 and TRBJ1-2; D is possibly TRBD1 (5 bases). CDR3 length: 16 residues. Germline values: CDR1 LNHDA, CDR2 SQIVND (reference sequence). V shed 6 bases and J shed 6 bases, with 23 bases lying between them. The CDR3 nucleotides are TGTGCCAGTAGCCCCGGGGGGTGGAAAAGGTGGGATGGCTACACCTTC. Protein: CASSPGGWKRWDGYTF.

This sequence joins TRBV7-2 and TRBJ2-7, with TRBD1 as a possible D gene (5 bases). V lost 1 base, J lost 5 bases, and 12 bases lay in between. The CDR3 has 14 amino acids. Germline lookup yields CDR1 SGHTA and CDR2 FQGNSA. CDR3 region: CASSLEGRVNEQYF. CDR3 sequence (DNA): TGTGCCAGCAGCTTAGAGGGCAGGGTGAACGAGCAGTACTTC.

This clone came up once. The V gene is TRBV14, the J gene TRBJ1-2; no reliable D call. Trimming cost V 2 bases and J 9 bases, with 16 bases left between them. There are 14 residues in the CDR3. Germline CDR1 is SGHDN and CDR2 is FVKESK. CDR3 in DNA: TGTGCCAGCAGCCAATCACGCGGGTCTCCGAGCTACACCTTC. It specifies CASSQSRGSPSYTF.

V and J are TRBV28 and TRBJ1-2; D is uncertain. Trimming cost V 2 bases and J 8 bases, with 12 bases left between them. This CDR3 contains 13 residues. Germline CDR1 MDHEN, CDR2 SYDVKM. CDR3 region: CASSLPGMAGYTF. CDR3 nucleotides: TGTGCCAGCAGTTTACCGGGGATGGCGGGCTACACCTTC.

V is TRBV14 and J is TRBJ2-3; D is possibly TRBD2 (6 bases). The CDR3 covers 17 residues. Germline CDR1 reads SGHDN; CDR2 reads FVKESK. Trimming pared 2 bases from V and 0 bases from J, leaving 15 bases between. CDR3 nucleotide sequence: TGTGCCAGCAGCCAAAGGGGCCCCGGGACTAGCACAGATACGCAGTATTTT. Its translation is CASSQRGPGTSTDTQYF.

This clone has just one count. This chain joins TRBV10-3 and TRBJ2-2, with 8 bases matching TRBD2. Germline V gene sequence: CDR1 ENHRY, CDR2 SYGVKD. Losses at the gene ends were 11 bases for V and 2 bases for J; bases not matched to a gene: 7. The length of the CDR3 is 14 residues. As DNA, the CDR3 is TGTGCCTTCCGACTAGCGCACAACACCGGGGAGCTGTTTTTT. Amino acid sequence: CAFRLAHNTGELFF.

The V gene is TRBV30, the J gene TRBJ2-7; no clear D. Trimming shortened V by 6 bases and J by 4 bases, and 10 bases separated the two germline ends. The CDR3 spans 11 residues. Germline loops: CDR1 GTSNPN, CDR2 SVGIG (reference sequence). The CDR3, as DNA: TGTGCCTGTGGGTTAGCTTACGAGCAGTACTTC. Protein: CACGLAYEQYF.

V is TRBV4-1 and J is TRBJ2-3; TRBD2 matches 8 bases. The CDR3 sequence is 15 residues long. Looked up from germline, CDR1 is MGHRA and CDR2 is YSYEKL. J gave up 1 base and V 3 bases, and 3 bases lay outside the gene matches. The CDR3 is CASSQGTRGTDTQYF. The CDR3 nucleotides read TGCGCCAGCAGCCAGGGGACTAGGGGCACAGATACGCAGTATTTT.

The genes are TRBV4-3 and TRBJ1-4, with 7 nucleotides matching TRBD1. The ends lost 2 bases at V and 0 bases at J; junction bases unmatched: 9. The germline CDR1 and CDR2 sequences are LGHNA and YSLEER. This CDR3 comprises 18 residues. CDR3 protein: CASSQREGAVSTNEKLFF. CDR3 sequence (DNA): TGCGCCAGCAGCCAACGGGAGGGGGCTGTGTCAACTAATGAAAAACTGTTTTTT.

The chain carries TRBV29-1 and TRBJ1-1; 10 bases fit TRBD1. The length of the CDR3 is 13 residues. From germline, CDR1 is SQVTM and CDR2 ANQGSEA. V gave up 5 bases and J gave up 1 base; unmatched junction bases: 1. CDR3 residues: CSVRTGGNTEAFF. The CDR3 nucleotides are TGCAGCGTTCGGACAGGGGGGAACACTGAAGCTTTCTTT.

V and J are TRBV5-6 and TRBJ2-1; 10 bases map to TRBD2. With V trimmed by 3 bases and J by 8 bases, 8 bases remained unmatched. The CDR3 totals 15 residues. The germline V gene has CDR1 SGHDT and CDR2 YYEEEE. CDR3 sequence (DNA): TGTGCCAGCAGCTCACGAAGCGGGAGGGGCGATGAGCAGTTCTTC. It specifies CASSSRSGRGDEQFF. Full variable domain (outside the CDR3, taken from reference TRBV5-6 and TRBJ2-1): DAGVTQSPTHLIKTRGQQVTLRCSPKSGHDTVSWYQQALGQGPQFIFQYYEEEERQRGNFPDRFSGHQFPNYSSELNVNALLLGDSALYLCASSSRSGRGDEQFFGPGTRLTVL.

The chain recombines TRBV10-3 with TRBJ2-7, with D possibly being TRBD2 (6 bases). The CDR3 runs 15 residues. V was shortened by 8 bases and J by 0 bases, with 17 bases between the two germline ends. Germline CDR1 ENHRY, CDR2 SYGVKD. Here the CDR3 reads CAIWSGWGISYEQYF. The DNA for the CDR3 is TGTGCCATCTGGAGCGGGTGGGGGATCTCCTACGAGCAGTACTTC.

The gene calls are TRBV27 and TRBJ2-3; TRBD2 is a possible D gene (6 bases). CDR1 is MNHEY and CDR2 is SMNVEV in the germline V gene (reference sequence). V dropped 5 bases and J dropped 2 bases, with 17 bases sitting between them. The CDR3 contains 16 residues. The CDR3 is CASSRVWGLNTDTQYF. The CDR3 DNA reads as TGTGCCAGCAGTCGGGTATGGGGACTTAACACAGATACGCAGTATTTT.

The chain links TRBV4-3 to TRBJ2-1; 12 bases match TRBD1. The CDR3 has 17 amino acids. The J segment lost 8 bases and the V segment lost 3 bases, leaving 11 bases of the junction unmatched. CDR1 LGHNA and CDR2 YSLEER come from the germline V gene. This chain's CDR3 is CASSHRDRGRWADEQFF. The CDR3 region has the DNA TGCGCCAGCAGCCACCGGGACAGGGGGCGCTGGGCGGATGAGCAGTTCTTC.

This sequence joins TRBV4-3 and TRBJ2-2; the D gene is possibly TRBD2 (6 bases). The germline V and J ends were trimmed by 5 bases and 0 bases, with 13 bases remaining between them. The CDR3 sequence is 16 residues long. Germline V gene data show CDR1 as LGHNA and CDR2 as YSLEER. DNA for the CDR3: TGCGCCAGCAGCTGGCGTTCGGGGGCGAACACCGGGGAGCTGTTTTTT. The encoded protein is CASSWRSGANTGELFF.

The rearrangement links TRBV7-2 to TRBJ2-1, with TRBD2 identical over 8 bases. The CDR3 length is 15 residues. V lost 1 base to trimming and J lost 8 bases; unmatched junction nucleotides: 7. CDR1 SGHTA and CDR2 FQGNSA come from the germline V gene. The CDR3 sequence: CASSLESGSRYEQFF. DNA for the CDR3: TGTGCCAGCAGCTTAGAAAGCGGGAGTAGGTATGAGCAGTTCTTC.

The chain carries TRBV19 and TRBJ2-5; D remains ambiguous. V was clipped by 1 base and J by 1 base, with 7 bases between them. Germline V lookup: CDR1 LNHDA, CDR2 SQIVND (reference sequence). The CDR3 loop spans 14 amino acids. The CDR3 is CASSIGFGQETQYF. In DNA form, the CDR3 reads TGTGCCAGTAGTATAGGTTTCGGCCAAGAGACCCAGTACTTC.

The chain combines TRBV27 with TRBJ2-4; TRBD1 aligns across 7 bases. The V segment lost 6 bases and the J segment 1 base; nucleotides outside the gene matches: 0. This CDR3 has 13 amino acids. CDR1 MNHEY and CDR2 SMNVEV come from the germline V gene (reference sequence). CDR3 bases: TGTGCCAGCAGACAGGGGGCCAAAAACATTCAGTACTTC. The encoded protein is CASRQGAKNIQYF.

The rearrangement links TRBV29-1 to TRBJ2-7; 10 positions match TRBD2. The CDR3 covers 14 residues. The trim removed 4 bases at V and 0 bases at J, leaving 3 bases unmatched. The germline CDR1 and CDR2 sequences are SQVTM and ANQGSEA. DNA for the CDR3: TGCAGCGTTGGAAGCGGGAGGGCCTCCTACGAGCAGTACTTC. Amino acids: CSVGSGRASYEQYF.

The chain is built from TRBV14 and TRBJ2-7, with D tentatively TRBD2 (5 bases). Germline values: CDR1 SGHDN, CDR2 FVKESK. Deletions cut 5 bases from V and 3 bases from J, with 11 bases between. The CDR3 contains 13 residues. The DNA of the CDR3 is TGTGCCAGCAGCTCAGAGGGCGACTACGAGCAGTACTTC. The encoded protein is CASSSEGDYEQYF.

This chain joins TRBV11-2 and TRBJ2-3; D unresolved. The CDR3 is 13 residues long. CDR1 SGHAT and CDR2 FQNNGV come from the germline V gene. V lost 1 base and J lost 4, with 6 bases in between. As DNA, the CDR3 is TGTGCCAGCAGCTTAGTGAGGTCAGATACGCAGTATTTT. Amino acids: CASSLVRSDTQYF.

This chain connects TRBV29-1 to TRBJ1-4; D remains ambiguous. The germline gives CDR1 SQVTM, CDR2 ANQGSEA. Trimming pared 6 bases from V and 5 bases from J, leaving 10 bases between. This CDR3 is built from 12 residues. Here the CDR3 DNA reads TGCAGCGTCCGTGGGGAGAATGAAAAACTGTTTTTT. Its protein product is CSVRGENEKLFF. Supplemented by reference TRBV29-1 and TRBJ1-4, the full variable domain reads SAVISQKPSRDICQRGTSLTIQCQVDSQVTMMFWYRQQPGQSLTLIATANQGSEATYESGFVIDKFPISRPNLTFSTLTVSNMSPEDSSIYLCSVRGENEKLFFGSGTQLSVL.

This chain uses TRBV29-1 with TRBJ2-5; a weak D match, TRBD2 (6 bases). The CDR3 loop spans 14 amino acids. V shed 0 bases and J shed 1 base, with 9 bases lying between them. Germline lookup yields CDR1 SQVTM and CDR2 ANQGSEA. This CDR3 is CSVEEGRSQETQYF. The CDR3 nucleotides are TGCAGCGTTGAAGAAGGGAGGTCCCAAGAGACCCAGTACTTC.

Only one count was recorded for this clone. The V gene is TRBV5-8, the J gene TRBJ1-1, with 9 bases that match TRBD1. The junction had 4 bases not matched to a gene; V was cut back by 4 bases and J by 0 bases. This CDR3 has 15 amino acids. Germline values: CDR1 SGHTS, CDR2 YDEGEE. The CDR3 bases are TGTGCCAGCAGCGGTAACAGGGGGCTGAACACTGAAGCTTTCTTT. Translating it yields CASSGNRGLNTEAFF.

The chain joins TRBV6-5 to TRBJ1-5, with D possibly TRBD1 on 6 matching bases. The V gene lost 5 bases and the J gene lost 6 bases, with 11 bases spanning the gap. Per germline, CDR1 MNHEY and CDR2 SVGAGI. The CDR3 consists of 13 residues. In nucleotides, the CDR3 is TGTGCCAGCAGTGCCAGGGGAGCTCAGCCCCAGCATTTT. It specifies CASSARGAQPQHF.

CDR3 DNA sequence: TGTGCCAGCAGCTCTCAGACAGGGGTTGTGAACACCATATATTTT. Its translation is CASSSQTGVVNTIYF. The chain couples TRBV7-2 to TRBJ1-3; TRBD1 matches at 8 bases. This CDR3 spans 15 amino acids. Looked up from germline, CDR1 is SGHTA and CDR2 is FQGNSA. After removal of 4 bases from V and 7 bases from J, the junction contained 9 bases not matched to a gene.

This chain links TRBV5-1 with TRBJ2-1, with D possibly matching TRBD2 (6 bases). V was shortened by 4 bases and J by 4 bases, with 12 bases between the two germline ends. From germline, CDR1 is SGHRS and CDR2 YFSETQ. The CDR3 totals 14 residues. For the CDR3, the DNA is TGCGCCAGCAGCACCTCGGGGGTTTACAATGAGCAGTTCTTC. It encodes CASSTSGVYNEQFF.

The chain uses TRBV6-5 and TRBJ2-1; D may be TRBD1 (6 bases). Germline CDR1 MNHEY, CDR2 SVGAGI. CDR3 length equals 14 residues. V was cut by 2 bases and J by 9 bases, with 14 bases left in between. CDR3 in DNA: TGTGCCAGCAGTTACGGATGGGGGCGGAGTGAGCAGTTCTTC. It encodes CASSYGWGRSEQFF.

The chain is built from TRBV10-3 and TRBJ1-1; D may be TRBD1 (6 bases). Germline values: CDR1 ENHRY, CDR2 SYGVKD. The CDR3 consists of 16 residues. V lost 0 bases and J lost 1, with 12 bases in between. CDR3 loop: CAISESPGHSNTEAFF. DNA of the CDR3: TGTGCCATCAGTGAGTCGCCGGGACACTCGAACACTGAAGCTTTCTTT.